The 12 T cell receptor beta chains in this list originate from one sample, sequenced in a study of early T cells in non-severe SARS-CoV-2 infection (dated by TCRdb to the early 2020s). Library generation was performed with 5' RACE. Sequenced on a NextSeq 500. TCRdb ran its own pipeline on the public reads, namely fastp trimming at Q25 and MiXCR clone calling, and kept in-frame beta chains. Entries that share a CDR3 protein sequence are merged under the most common genes and DNA. This sample lists about 44,000 distinct CDR3 sequences; over 5% were detected once. Clones ranked in the top ten supply around 12% of the sample. Sequenced material: whole blood. These receptors came from an adult who was a healthcare worker with PCR-confirmed SARS-CoV-2 infection or an uninfected control (not recorded which).

This clonotype has ten or more counts. J is TRBJ2-2 and V is TRBV7-9, with D possibly TRBD1 on 5 matching bases. CDR1 SEHNR and CDR2 FQNEAQ come from the germline V gene (reference sequence). The CDR3 length is 13 residues. V lost 3 bases, J lost 6 bases, and 8 bases lay in between. The CDR3 region is CASSLGQPGELFF. The CDR3 nucleotides are TGTGCCAGCAGCTTGGGGCAGCCCGGGGAGCTGTTTTTT.

There are a few counts of this clonotype. Given a much more abundant clone one base away, this may be a read error. V usage is TRBV6-1 and J usage is TRBJ1-1; D unclear. CDR3 length: 12 residues. Trimming took 5 bases from V and 2 from J, leaving 6 bases between them. Germline V lookup: CDR1 MNHNS, CDR2 SASEGT. The CDR3 DNA reads as TGTGCCAGCAGTACAGAAAACACTGAAGCTTTCTTT. Protein: CASSTENTEAFF.

This clonotype was seen at least ten times. In DNA form, the CDR3 reads TGTGCCAGCAGCCCTGATGAGCGGGAAAACACAGATACGCAGTATTTT. Protein: CASSPDERENTDTQYF. The V and J genes are TRBV7-9 and TRBJ2-3; TRBD2 aligns across 7 bases. The CDR3 runs to 16 residues. V was clipped by 5 bases and J by 2 bases; unmatched bases: 10. In germline, CDR1 is SEHNR, CDR2 FQNEAQ (reference sequence).

This chain links TRBV5-1 with TRBJ2-5, with D tentatively TRBD2 (6 bases). Looked up from germline, CDR1 is SGHRS and CDR2 is YFSETQ. Trimming shortened V by 0 bases and J by 5 bases, and 11 bases separated the two germline ends. The CDR3 consists of 14 residues. For the CDR3, the DNA is TGCGCCAGCAGCTTGGGCGGGGCCCACGAGACCCAGTACTTC. This sequence encodes CASSLGGAHETQYF.

This sequence joins TRBV6-4 and TRBJ2-1; the match to TRBD2 covers 10 bases. The CDR3 is 14 residues long. With V trimmed by 3 bases and J by 6 bases, 2 bases remained unmatched. From germline, CDR1 is MRHNA and CDR2 SNTAGT. The DNA for the CDR3 is TGTGCCAGCAGTGAAAGCGGGGGGGCCAATGAGCAGTTCTTC. Translated, it gives CASSESGGANEQFF.

About this clonotype itself: Given a much more abundant clone one base away, this may be a read error. The V call is TRBV11-2, the J call TRBJ2-3; the D gene is possibly TRBD2 (5 bases). The CDR3 sequence is 15 residues long. Germline-derived CDR1 and CDR2 are SGHAT and FQNNGV. V was shortened by 8 bases and J by 11 bases, with 26 bases between the two germline ends. CDR3 sequence reads: CASVLGLTTTSKQYF. In DNA, the CDR3 is TGTGCCAGCGTACTAGGGCTAACGACAACCTCAAAGCAGTATTTT.

This clonotype rates as medium-sized (0.01 to 0.1%). The rearrangement uses TRBV28 and TRBJ2-7; D is undetermined. V gave up 7 bases and J gave up 2 bases, with 15 bases separating them. The CDR3 length is 14 residues. The germline CDR1 and CDR2 sequences are MDHEN and SYDVKM. The CDR3 protein is CASTESRAPYEQYF. The DNA for the CDR3 is TGTGCCAGCACCGAGAGCCGGGCTCCCTACGAGCAGTACTTC.

This clonotype was detected ten times or more. V usage is TRBV10-3 and J usage is TRBJ2-1; the match to TRBD1 covers 10 bases. The V segment lost 6 bases and the J segment 5 bases; nucleotides outside the gene matches: 10. Per germline, CDR1 ENHRY and CDR2 SYGVKD. CDR3 length: 16 residues. The CDR3 loop is CAISDGQGGTNNEQFF. DNA of the CDR3: TGTGCCATCAGCGATGGACAGGGGGGCACGAACAATGAGCAGTTCTTC.

This clonotype was observed a handful of times. The V and J genes are TRBV6-5 and TRBJ1-1; the D gene is possibly TRBD1 (5 bases). Trimming took 2 bases from V and 11 from J, leaving 9 bases between them. Germline V CDR1 and CDR2: MNHEY, SVGAGI. The CDR3 totals 11 residues. The CDR3 loop is CASSYEGYAFF. CDR3 in DNA: TGTGCCAGCAGTTACGAGGGGTATGCTTTCTTT.

This clonotype was observed at least ten times. The rearrangement joins TRBV21-1 to TRBJ2-7; the table calls TRBD1, which could not be checked here. TRBV21-1 has pseudogene status. The CDR3 covers 17 residues. The DNA of the CDR3 is TGTGCCAGCAGCCCTTTCCAGGTTCCAGGGTCCACCTACGAGCAGTACTTC. Encoded protein: CASSPFQVPGSTYEQYF.

This clonotype was detected ten times or more. This sequence joins TRBV29-1 and TRBJ2-5, with D possibly being TRBD1 or TRBD2 (6 bases each). The CDR3 covers 16 residues. From germline, CDR1 is SQVTM and CDR2 ANQGSEA. V shed 3 bases and J shed 6 bases, with 23 bases lying between them. The DNA of the CDR3 is TGCAGCGTTGATGGTGGTGAGGGGGGATTCTCAAAGACCCAGTACTTC. Translated, it gives CSVDGGEGGFSKTQYF.

This clonotype was counted once. The chain combines TRBV3-1 with TRBJ2-1; 10 bases line up with TRBD1. Trimming cost V 4 bases and J 7 bases; bases outside gene matches: 4. CDR1 and CDR2 (germline): LGHDT, YNNKEL (reference sequence). The CDR3 runs to 14 residues. CDR3 sequence: CASSLGTGVNEQFF. Here the CDR3 DNA reads TGTGCCAGCAGCCTCGGGACAGGGGTTAATGAGCAGTTCTTC.